The TCR beta chain under discussion was sequenced for a study of cytomegalovirus exposure and HLA in healthy donors. Findings and limits, study-wide: Later analysis showed TCR association rates varying by HLA locus, highest for DRB1 and lowest for HLA-C. For most TCR beta V segments, an earlier analysis put the productive rate at about 90% or about 30% of the time.

Researchers ran the PCR with 60 Vbeta and 13 Jbeta primers. TCRdb keeps only in-frame clones here, not all; method: immunoSEQ multiplex PCR. Of fewer than 90,000 clones detected, over 60% appear once; the ten largest clones hold 3.7%. Germline V gene lookup returns CDR1 LNHNV and CDR2 YYDKDF (reference sequence). This CDR3 region has 17 residues. V shed 0 bases and J 2 bases; nucleotides not matched to a gene: 7. Concerning this clone itself: What it binds is unknown.

At collection, donors were nominally healthy, but unrecorded immune exposures were probable. The source of this sequence is a man aged 25 to 40 in good health and CMV-seronegative. What was sequenced was PBMCs. The chain couples TRBV15 to TRBJ2-3, with 8 bases that match TRBD2. DNA for the CDR3: TGTGCCACCAGCAGAGATACCGGGAGGGTAAACACAGATACGCAGTATTTT. Amino acid sequence: CATSRDTGRVNTDTQYF.